This TCR beta chain was sequenced during a study of blood T cell repertoires in COVID-19. Here immunoSEQ multiplex PCR was the method, and the copy in TCRdb shows in-frame clones only, minus some. Altogether 150,000 to 200,000 clones are present, about 88% being singletons, with the ten largest covering 2.7%. CDR3 size: 15 residues. V lost 1 base and J lost 7; bases outside the gene matches: 6. The germline CDR1 and CDR2 sequences are MNHNS and SASEGT. The rearrangement joins TRBV6-1 to TRBJ1-3; 8 bases are shared with TRBD1. Sequenced sample: peripheral blood. The TCR was taken from a man aged 40-55 years with active or convalescent COVID-19. The DNA for the CDR3 is TGTGCCAGCAGTGAAGGCGGCAGGGGGCGTAACACCATATATTTT. Translating it yields CASSEGGRGRNTIYF.